The sequence of this TCR beta chain was determined in a study of immune evolution from preneoplasia to lung adenocarcinoma. Study-wide context: HLA loss of heterozygosity: under 7.5% AIS, less than 18% MIA, around 33% ADC, none AAH.

This CDR3 comprises 14 residues. Germline CDR1 is SGHVS and CDR2 is FNYEAQ. With V trimmed by 5 bases and J by 6 bases, 9 bases remained unmatched. This clone was counted a few times. This table comes from immunoSEQ multiplex PCR, and its TCRdb copy is limited to in-frame clones, with some not included. Of roughly 8,100 clones listed, approximately 81% are singletons. The sequence derives from a person between 50 and 60 years old with lung adenocarcinoma. The sequenced sample was FFPE invasive lung adenocarcinoma tissue. J is TRBJ2-5 and V is TRBV7-6; 7 bases are a match to TRBD1. The CDR3 region has the DNA TGTGCCAGCAGCACTCGACAGGGCGTCCAGACCCAGTACTTC. The encoded protein is CASSTRQGVQTQYF.